A single sample is the source of the 18 T cell receptor beta chains below, sequenced in a study of cytomegalovirus exposure and HLA in healthy donors. Assay used: immunoSEQ multiplex PCR; TCRdb lists only in-frame clones, some missing. Here the sample spans some 100,000 clones, 88% being singletons. The sequenced material came from PBMCs. The origin of the receptors is a man younger than 35 in good health and CMV-seronegative.

Only one count was recorded for this clone. The J gene is TRBJ1-1, the V gene TRBV19, with D perhaps matching TRBD1 (6 bases). Germline values: CDR1 LNHDA, CDR2 SQIVND (reference sequence). The CDR3 has 14 amino acids. V lost 6 bases, J lost 1 base, and 12 bases lay in between. DNA for the CDR3: TGTGCCAGTAGCGGGTACAGGGCGAACACTGAAGCTTTCTTT. Amino acid sequence: CASSGYRANTEAFF.

This clone was counted between two and nine times. For the CDR3, the DNA is TGTGCCAGCAGCACCCTAGCCGCGGGACAAGAGACCCAGTACTTC. This sequence encodes CASSTLAAGQETQYF. This chain links TRBV7-8 with TRBJ2-5; tentatively, D is TRBD2 (6 bases). CDR1 and CDR2 from the germline V gene are SGHVS and FQNEAQ. The CDR3 contains 15 residues. V was cut by 5 bases and J by 2 bases, with 15 bases left in between.

This clone came up once. The chain carries TRBV7-2 and TRBJ1-1; possible D gene TRBD1, 6 bases. The CDR3 consists of 15 residues. The V end lost 3 bases, the J end lost 4 bases, and 15 bases lay between the germline ends. Germline CDR1 reads SGHTA; CDR2 reads FQGNSA. The CDR3 sequence is CASSFGGAELTEAFF. The CDR3 nucleotides read TGTGCCAGCAGCTTTGGGGGCGCCGAACTCACTGAAGCTTTCTTT.

This chain joins TRBV28 and TRBJ1-2; D gene uncertain. Trimming cost V 2 bases and J 8 bases, with 18 bases left between them. The CDR3 covers 15 residues. The germline gives CDR1 MDHEN, CDR2 SYDVKM. CDR3 coding DNA: TGTGCCAGCAGTTTAGACCCAAACGGGAGACGAGGCTACACCTTC. Translated, it gives CASSLDPNGRRGYTF.

The chain joins TRBV25-1 to TRBJ1-1; possible D gene TRBD1, 5 bases. The CDR3 covers 13 residues. Germline CDR1 is MGHDK and CDR2 is SYGVNS. The germline V and J ends were trimmed by 7 bases and 4 bases, with 13 bases remaining between them. In DNA, the CDR3 is TGTGCCAGCACTCGAAAAAGGGGCACTGAAGCTTTCTTT. Its translation: CASTRKRGTEAFF.

The chain uses TRBV19 and TRBJ2-3, with D perhaps matching TRBD1 (6 bases). CDR1 LNHDA and CDR2 SQIVND come from the germline V gene (reference sequence). This CDR3 has 15 residues. With 5 bases removed from V and 6 bases from J, the gap between germline ends came to 18 bases. This chain's CDR3 is CASSVLDSAADTQYF. The CDR3 DNA is TGTGCCAGTAGTGTACTGGACAGCGCGGCGGATACGCAGTATTTT. Full variable domain (remainder filled in from reference TRBV19 and TRBJ2-3): DGGITQSPKYLFRKEGQNVTLSCEQNLNHDAMYWYRQDPGQGLRLIYYSQIVNDFQKGDIAEGYSVSREKKESFPLTVTSAQKNPTAFYLCASSVLDSAADTQYFGPGTRLTVL.

A single count supports this clone. The gene calls are TRBV28 and TRBJ1-2; tentative D call: TRBD1 (5 bases). The CDR3 runs to 16 residues. Germline CDR1 is MDHEN and CDR2 is SYDVKM. Trimming took off 5 bases at V and 5 bases at J, with 21 bases between the two ends. For the CDR3, the DNA is TGTGCCAGCAGTCAACCGCGGGGGGAGGTAGAATATGGCTACACCTTC. Translated: CASSQPRGEVEYGYTF.

The chain has TRBV10-2 and TRBJ2-1; TRBD2 agrees at 8 bases. From germline, CDR1 is WSHSY and CDR2 SAAADI. The CDR3 extends over 18 amino acids. After removal of 4 bases from V and 3 bases from J, the junction contained 14 bases not matched to a gene. The CDR3 DNA reads TGCGCCAGCAGTGGGCGGGAGGATTCGGGATTCGGCTACAATGAGCAGTTCTTC. Amino acid sequence: CASSGREDSGFGYNEQFF.

The rearrangement links TRBV15 to TRBJ2-7; D not resolved. V shed 5 bases and J shed 5 bases, with 10 bases lying between them. The CDR3 totals 12 residues. Germline assignment: CDR1 LNHNV and CDR2 YYDKDF (reference sequence). This CDR3 reads CATSPPSDEQYF. As DNA, the CDR3 is TGTGCCACCAGCCCCCCGAGTGACGAGCAGTACTTC.

The rearrangement joins TRBV4-3 to TRBJ1-5; 8 nucleotides agree with TRBD1. The CDR3 is made up of 13 amino acids. Germline trimming cut 3 bases from V and 6 bases from J; bases unmatched to any gene: 1. Germline CDR1 is LGHNA and CDR2 is YSLEER. CDR3 in DNA: TGCGCCAGCAGCCAGACAGGGGTTCAGCCCCAGCATTTT. Protein sequence: CASSQTGVQPQHF.

The chain has TRBV6-6 and TRBJ2-3; TRBD2 agrees at 7 bases. The germline V gene encodes CDR1 MNHNY and CDR2 SVGAGI (reference sequence). Unmatched junction bases numbered 10, after V lost 7 bases and J lost 3 bases. This CDR3 comprises 15 residues. The CDR3: CASMVGGYLTDTQYF. DNA for the CDR3: TGTGCCAGCATGGTCGGGGGGTACCTTACAGATACGCAGTATTTT.

CDR3 in DNA: TGTGCCACCAGCAGAGGCAGGGACCGGGACAGATTTTACTACGAGCAGTACTTC. Protein sequence: CATSRGRDRDRFYYEQYF. The genes are TRBV15 and TRBJ2-7, with 7 bases that match TRBD1. The CDR3 runs to 18 residues. The junction had 15 bases not matched to a gene; V was cut back by 1 base and J by 3 bases. Per the germline V gene, CDR1 is LNHNV and CDR2 is YYDKDF (reference sequence). The full variable domain, in which reference TRBV15 and TRBJ2-7 provide the parts outside the CDR3, is DAMVIQNPRYQVTQFGKPVTLSCSQTLNHNVMYWYQQKSSQAPKLLFHYYDKDFNNEADTPDNFQSRRPNTSFCFLDIRSPGLGDTAMYLCATSRGRDRDRFYYEQYFGPGTRLTVT.

The rearrangement uses TRBV7-2 and TRBJ2-1, with D perhaps TRBD2 (5 bases). Trimming removed 3 bases at V and 9 bases at J, with 15 bases between. The CDR3 consists of 14 residues. The V gene's germline CDR1 is SGHTA and CDR2 FQGNSA. CDR3 loop: CASSFEAVAGEQFF. The CDR3 coding sequence is TGTGCCAGCAGCTTCGAAGCGGTAGCTGGTGAGCAGTTCTTC.

The chain recombines TRBV27 with TRBJ1-2; D is undetermined. Trimming cost V 0 bases and J 4 bases, with 12 bases left between them. Germline values: CDR1 MNHEY, CDR2 SMNVEV (reference sequence). The CDR3 has 15 residues. CDR3 DNA sequence: TGTGCCAGCAGTTTATCGGCGCGGAGGTCCTATGGCTACACCTTC. Amino acids: CASSLSARRSYGYTF.

The gene calls are TRBV7-2 and TRBJ2-4; 11 positions agree with TRBD2. CDR3 length: 18 amino acids. Per germline, CDR1 SGHTA and CDR2 FQGNSA. The J segment lost 0 bases and the V segment lost 1 base, leaving 5 bases of the junction unmatched. CDR3 in DNA: TGTGCCAGCAGCTTAGATAGCGGGAGGGCCGGAGCCAAAAACATTCAGTACTTC. Translating gives CASSLDSGRAGAKNIQYF. Full variable domain (rest looked up from reference TRBV7-2 and TRBJ2-4): GAGVSQSPSNKVTEKGKDVELRCDPISGHTALYWYRQSLGQGLEFLIYFQGNSAPDKSGLPSDRFSAERTGGSVSTLTIQRTQQEDSAVYLCASSLDSGRAGAKNIQYFGAGTRLSVL.

The chain is built from TRBV5-4 and TRBJ2-3; perhaps TRBD1 as D (6 bases). In germline, CDR1 is SGHNT, CDR2 YYREEE (reference sequence). V dropped 4 bases and J dropped 6 bases, with 15 bases sitting between them. The CDR3 has 14 amino acids. The CDR3 coding sequence is TGTGCCAGCAGCCAGACAGGCTCGCGGGATACGCAGTATTTT. Encoded protein: CASSQTGSRDTQYF.

The rearrangement joins TRBV6-5 to TRBJ1-5; 7 bases match TRBD1. Trimming took 4 bases from V and 5 from J; bases not matched to a gene: 2. Germline loops: CDR1 MNHEY, CDR2 SVGAGI. The CDR3 has 13 residues. CDR3 loop: CASSSGQYQPQHF. The DNA of the CDR3 is TGTGCCAGCAGTTCGGGACAGTATCAGCCCCAGCATTTT.

The CDR3 bases are TGTGCCAGCAGTTACGGGGCAGTGGACACTGAAGCTTTCTTT. Translating gives CASSYGAVDTEAFF. The chain couples TRBV6-6 to TRBJ1-1; a weak D match, TRBD1 (5 bases). Germline lookup yields CDR1 MNHNY and CDR2 SVGAGI (reference sequence). This CDR3 has 14 residues. The V and J ends lost 2 bases and 3 bases respectively, with 10 bases between them.